Listed below are T cell receptor beta chains from one sample, sequenced in a study of blood T cells in healthy people across ages. TCRdb re-called the 5' RACE reads through MiXCR, storing one row per CDR3 protein. The sample shows about 800,000 distinct CDR3 sequences, approximately 25% of them seen only once. This sample was also put to use in a study of T cells of mothers and their children.

Material for sequencing was blood. These receptors were collected from a boy younger than 18 in good health. The CDR3 runs from the conserved cysteine through the conserved F or W. The D gene is left open where the match is weak. A row's size may be missing; if present it is once, few, many or a size class.

d_call j_call clone_size v_call cdr3_nt cdr3_aa
TRBD1 TRBJ2-7 - TRBV20-1 TGCAGTGCTACTCGGACAGGGGGATACGAGCAGTACTTC CSATRTGGYEQYF
- TRBJ2-1 - TRBV15 TGTGCCACCAGCAGAGATCATGGGGCCGTGGGTGAGCAGTTCTTC CATSRDHGAVGEQFF
TRBD1 TRBJ1-4 - TRBV28 TGTGCCAGCAGTTTGTGGGACAGAAACTCCGTAATTAATGAAAAACTGTTTTTT CASSLWDRNSVINEKLFF
- TRBJ1-5 - TRBV29-1 TGCAGCGTCGCCCCTATACCAGGGAGGCAGGGCCCTTTGATAAATCAGCCCCAGCATTTT CSVAPIPGRQGPLINQPQHF
- TRBJ1-5 few TRBV10-3 TGTGCCATCAGCAGGGTTAATCAGCCCCAGCATTTT CAISRVNQPQHF
- TRBJ2-3 few TRBV11-2 TGTGCCAGCAGCTTACGCGGGAAGAGCACAGATACGCAGTATTTT CASSLRGKSTDTQYF
TRBD2 TRBJ2-1 - TRBV4-3 TGCGCCAGCAGCCAAGGCCTAGCGGCCTCCTACAATGAGCAGTTCTTC CASSQGLAASYNEQFF
- TRBJ2-7 - TRBV7-2 TGTGCCAGCAGCCTCCGCGGACCCGAACGCGAGCAGTACTTC CASSLRGPEREQYF
TRBD1 TRBJ1-5 few TRBV7-2 TGTGCCAGCAGCTTGTCAGGGGGCGCGTATCAGCCCCAGCATTTT CASSLSGGAYQPQHF
- TRBJ2-5 - TRBV6-1 TGTGCCAGCAGTGAAGCGCTCGGCAGGGGACACGAGACCCAGTACTTC CASSEALGRGHETQYF
- TRBJ2-5 - TRBV6-2/TRBV6-3 TGTGCCAGCAGTCGGGACGGACCGGGGGACCAGTACTTC CASSRDGPGDQYF
TRBD1 TRBJ2-5 few TRBV20-1 TGCAGTGCAGCGGGACAGGGCTCGGAGACCCAGTACTTC CSAAGQGSETQYF
TRBD2 TRBJ2-1 few TRBV20-1 TGCAGTGCTAAGACTAGCAGCTCCTGCAATGAGCAGTTCTTC CSAKTSSSCNEQFF
- TRBJ2-7 few TRBV4-3 TGCGCCAGCAGCCAAGATGGCGGCGCAACCCAATACGAGCAGTACTTC CASSQDGGATQYEQYF
TRBD2 TRBJ2-1 - TRBV19 TGTGCCAGTAGGACCGGGACTAGTTTTGGTGAGCAGTTCTTC CASRTGTSFGEQFF
- TRBJ2-4 - TRBV4-1 TGCGCCAGCAGCCAAGATCTGGACATTCAGTACTTC CASSQDLDIQYF
- TRBJ1-4 - TRBV9 TGTGCCAGCAGCTCCCTCCGGTCTAATGAAAAACTGTTTTTT CASSSLRSNEKLFF
TRBD2 TRBJ2-5 - TRBV5-1 TGCGCCAGCAGCCAACGAACTAGCGGGGAAGAGACCCAGTACTTC CASSQRTSGEETQYF
- TRBJ2-5 - TRBV20-1 TGCAGTGCCCGGGGACTTCTCGAGACCCAGTACTTC CSARGLLETQYF
- TRBJ2-7 few TRBV29-1 TGCAGCGACCTTATTTTCGAGCAGTACTTC CSDLIFEQYF
- TRBJ2-7 - TRBV25-1 TGTGCCAGCAGTGATTTCGGACGGACCTACGAGCAGTACTTC CASSDFGRTYEQYF
- TRBJ2-1 few TRBV5-5 TGTGCCAGCAGCTTTGGGGGGATGGGGAATGAGCAGTTCTTC CASSFGGMGNEQFF
TRBD1 TRBJ2-2 - TRBV5-1 TGCGCCAGCAGCGAAGACAGGGGGCACACCGGGGAGCTGTTTTTT CASSEDRGHTGELFF
TRBD2 TRBJ2-5 few TRBV5-1 TGCGCCAGCAGCCTAACGTTTAGCGGGGGTAAAGGAGAGACCCAGTACTTC CASSLTFSGGKGETQYF
- TRBJ2-7 - TRBV20-1 TGCAGTGCCTCGGGTGGGACGATGGCCTACGAGCAGTACTTC CSASGGTMAYEQYF
- TRBJ1-5 - TRBV28 TGTGCCAGCAGTTTGAGCACCCAGCCCCAGCATTTT CASSLSTQPQHF
- TRBJ2-1 - TRBV2 TGTGCCAGCAGTGATCGGGGGAGGAATGAGCAGTTCTTC CASSDRGRNEQFF
- TRBJ2-1 - TRBV9 TGTGCCAGCAGCGTAAGTCCAAGCCCCATAGATGAGCAGTTCTTC CASSVSPSPIDEQFF
TRBD1 TRBJ2-1 once TRBV7-9 TGTGCCAGCAGCGGGACAGAAGACTACAATGAGCAGTTCTTC CASSGTEDYNEQFF
- TRBJ2-7 - TRBV27 TGTGCCAGCAGTTTATCCTCTCGATACGAGCAGTACTTC CASSLSSRYEQYF
TRBD2 TRBJ2-1 - TRBV4-1 TGCGCCAGCAGCCAAGGTGGCGGGAGGTACAATGAGCAGTTCTTC CASSQGGGRYNEQFF
- TRBJ2-7 - TRBV20-1 TGCAGTGCCACCAACAGGGTTTACGAGCAGTACTTC CSATNRVYEQYF
TRBD1 TRBJ2-5 few TRBV29-1 TGCAGCGTTGAACGGGACAGGTACCAAGAGACCCAGTACTTC CSVERDRYQETQYF
TRBD1 TRBJ2-3 few TRBV7-8 TGTGCCAGCAGCCCCAACCCCGGACAGGGGGAAGCAGATACGCAGTATTTT CASSPNPGQGEADTQYF
TRBD1 TRBJ1-2 - TRBV3-1 TGTGCCAGCAGCCAAGGACGCGGGACAGGGGGAGGAAACTATGGCTACACCTTC CASSQGRGTGGGNYGYTF
- TRBJ2-1 - TRBV7-9 TGTGCCAGCAGCCTCTACCTAGGACCCAATGAGCAGTTCTTC CASSLYLGPNEQFF
TRBD1 TRBJ2-5 few TRBV10-3 TGTGCCACCGAGGGACAGAGAAATCAGCAGTACTTC CATEGQRNQQYF
- TRBJ2-7 - TRBV6-1 TGTGCCAGCAGTGAAGCTTTACTCTACGAGCAGTACTTC CASSEALLYEQYF